This T cell receptor (beta chain) was sequenced during a study of cytomegalovirus exposure and HLA in healthy donors (dated by TCRdb to between 2016 and 2019). Broadly, across the study: An earlier analysis of some 550 of the donors reported roughly 270 Gb of sequence data and 117 million unique TCR beta sequences from about 200 million T cells. An early release covering about 600 HLA-typed donors comprised 250 to 350 gigabases of sequencing data and around 80 million unique TCR sequences. Of the 350 to 450 genotyped donors, about 84% fell in the genetic ancestry cluster associated with self-reported Caucasian donors. The aim of the study was to test whether cataloging public T cell receptors could identify signatures of past pathogen exposure. The study used immunosequencing to profile the T cell repertoires of under 700 subjects and linked those repertoires to cytomegalovirus serostatus. In addition to the first cohort of several hundred subjects, a separate validation cohort of over 90 different subjects was used. High-throughput TCR immunosequencing, statistical association of individual TCRs with disease status, and machine learning were combined to predict cytomegalovirus infection status. To study patterns of TCR occurrence, a later analysis re-analyzed previously published TCR beta repertoires from 650 to 750 donors and added high-resolution HLA genotyping. In the later analysis, no new phenotypic data were used to find candidate immune exposures; instead, reliance was placed on TCR beta sequences and their occurrence across donors. An earlier analysis of more than 450 of the donors used high-throughput TCR beta sequencing to judge whether each TCR beta V gene segment behaved as functional or pseudogenic. Alongside the repertoire data, information on donor age, sex, ethnicity and CMV serostatus was compiled. Genome-wide SNP genotypes for about 55% of the roughly 670 donors were used in a later genetic analysis, which treated that subset as a discovery cohort. Every discovery cohort repertoire had been produced on one sequencing platform. Both class I and class II loci were covered by HLA typing, at four-digit resolution. The number of typed donors differed by locus: roughly 629-640 for A, B, C, DRB1 and DQB1; 500 to 550 for DQA1; 606 for DPA1; and around 450 for DPB1. A handful of DR-DQ haplotypes were handled as single units for association and clustering because linkage in the cohort was strong. Among about 400 genotyped donors of the cohort, an average of roughly 230,000 unique TCR beta nucleotide sequences was sequenced per donor, of which roughly 17% were non-productive. Here is what the overall study found, with its caveats: In vitro tests confirmed that a few of the cytomegalovirus-associated TCR beta chains recognize cytomegalovirus antigens. Some IMGT-functional V segments, including TRBV6-2 and TRBV6-3, could not be told apart with the 87-base-pair reads, so those segments were excluded. Compared with equally common non-associated chains, HLA-associated TCR beta chains in a later analysis were more clonally expanded and had lower generation probabilities. Most TCR sequences were observed very rarely across donors, whereas some public TCRs were present in many individuals. According to a later analysis, TCR association rates differed among HLA loci, with DRB1 alleles showing the most associated TCRs and HLA-C alleles showing the fewest. For the cohort, immune exposure information was limited to CMV serostatus. In an earlier analysis of around 600 of the donors, most TCR beta V segments appeared in productive rearrangements about 87% or about 30% of the time, broadly matching IMGT annotations. The classifier was reported to diagnose cytomegalovirus status with high specificity and sensitivity in both the original cohort and the validation cohort. Sequencing depth was assumed to be roughly uniform across donors in the presence/absence analyses, though that assumption may not hold. In this cohort, only TCR beta chains were sequenced, and detectable features were limited by the absence of alpha or paired-chain data. A later analysis associated 16,951 TCR beta sequences with specific HLA alleles at a false discovery rate of 0.05. In a later analysis, most CMV-associated TCR beta chains were found to appear HLA-restricted, with HLA associations seemingly driven largely by CMV exposure. The study gave a list of 150 to 200 TCR beta chains associated with cytomegalovirus. Because HLA typing was missing for some donors at each locus, association tests included only the typed subset. Linkage disequilibrium might explain the correlated functional status among segregating V segments, but an unknown experimental factor could not be ruled out. V-gene and J-gene trimming of TCR beta chains was associated with a missense DCLRE1C variant in a later genetic analysis, and the association was replicated in an independent cohort. The authors suggested that the approach could potentially be extended to other disease states and immunological phenotypes. The sequencing pipeline was judged likely to have produced a cluster of highly shared sequence variants as a technical artifact. A later genetic analysis reported fewer N-insertions in productive TCRs among donors in an Asian-associated ancestry cluster than the roughly 700-donor mean. When HLA alleles, especially DR and DQ, strongly co-occurred, attributing TCR associations to individual alleles was difficult. The earlier analysis of some 540 of the donors excluded 15 to 20 rarely observed V segments, including chromosome 9 orphons, because counts were too low. According to a later analysis, parvovirus B19, influenza, CMV and Epstein-Barr virus appeared linked to several top co-occurrence clusters. A further reported finding was that TCR beta sequences accurately predicted the HLA-A and HLA-B alleles for most subjects in the first cohort.

V is cut by 0 bases and J by 1 base, and the space between the germline ends is 16 bases. CDR1 and CDR2 (SGHDT, YYEEEE) derive from the germline V gene. Reading from cysteine to phenylalanine, the CDR3 counts 18 amino acids. Kept here is only the CDR3 DNA, which spans 54 bases and is read in frame from base 1. Concerning this clone: It lacks a known antigen. The sample holds no much larger clone one base away, and base qualities are not on file.

The cohort was made up of approximately 670 healthy bone marrow donors. Cohort members were all nominally healthy when sampled, although unrecorded immune exposures were likely present. The donor was CMV seronegative and belonged to the group of 352 seronegative cohort members. Each donor provided a peripheral blood sample, and peripheral blood mononuclear cells were used for TCR beta sequencing. The Qiagen DNeasy Blood Extraction Kit was used to extract genomic DNA from the blood cell samples. Libraries were made using the immunoSEQ multiplex PCR assay. A mixture of 60 forward primers for TCR Vbeta segments and 13 reverse primers for TCR Jbeta segments was used in the multiplex PCR. A multiplex PCR assay on genomic DNA amplified the CDR3 region of rearranged TCR beta genes. The amplified TCR beta libraries were sequenced on the Illumina HiSeq System as 87-base-pair reads. The study's processing was this. A later analysis tallied some 79 million unique TCR beta chains across the 666 repertoires, and about 12 million of those chains were shared by two or more donors. To remove PCR and sequencing errors, raw reads were error-corrected and collapsed into unique sequences using a nearest-neighbor algorithm that merged closely related sequences. CDR3 sequences were aligned to IMGT reference sequences to assign V, D and J gene segments. Each retained sequence needed at least a six-nucleotide match to both a V gene segment and a J gene segment. Rearrangements were classified as productive when the CDR3 lacked stop codons and remained in frame with V and J, and all other rearrangements were classified as non-productive. CDR3 was defined according to IMGT convention as the region running from the second conserved V-encoded cysteine to the conserved J-encoded phenylalanine. The earlier analysis of 587 of the donors excluded sequences that lacked an unambiguous match to a single V gene segment. In an earlier analysis of some 590 of the donors, a V segment was called functional when productive rearrangements were above 56.7%, and segregating when the standard deviation between donors exceeded 5%. To diagnose cytomegalovirus status from the catalog of TCR beta chain sequences, a statistical classification framework was built. In a later analysis, TCR nucleotide sequences were compared against IMGT/GENE-DB human TR gene sequences so that V and J genes could be assigned. Using the TCRdist pipeline, a later analysis assigned CDR3 sequences along with most-parsimonious VDJ recombination scenarios. In a later analysis, every TCR beta chain was defined by the combination of its CDR3 amino acid sequence and its V-gene family, and reads without a unique V-gene family were dropped. In a later analysis, nearly 600 highly shared, low-generation-probability nucleotide sequences were removed to address suspected cross-contamination and a sequencing artifact. In a later analysis, a clonal expansion index for each public chain was calculated from normalized within-repertoire ranks of inferred template counts. Generation probabilities in a later analysis came from a VDJ recombination model fitted to out-of-frame rearrangements, and those results were checked against IGoR. In a later analysis, hypergeometric tests were used to score TCR-TCR, TCR-HLA and TCR-CMV co-occurrence, with a repertoire-size bias correction applied to TCR pairs. To estimate false discovery rates, a later analysis permuted the HLA or CMV assignments 20 times. In a later analysis, co-occurring TCRs were grouped with DBSCAN, and TCRdist sequence similarity was added when clustering was performed within HLA-allele-positive subsets. For co-occurrence clustering, repertoires with fewer than 30,000 or more than 120,000 public chains were excluded, along with about five repertoires with anomalous nucleotide sharing. Here the immuneACCESS table is served through TCRdb, limited to in-frame sequences with V and J called. Missing clones are a known gap in these copies; in checked studies unresolved V genes cover under half, and the rest lacks a known reason. V and J calls plus clone size are reproduced from that table; the DNA served to infer D and trimming. The sample table lists approximately 130,000 clones, 79% of them with a count of one. The ten largest account for approximately 0.99% of the sample.

The V and J genes are TRBV5-6 and TRBJ2-2; a confident D gene designation cannot be given. The source is a male donor in good health and CMV-seronegative. Input material: PBMCs. The nucleotide sequence reads TGTGCCAGCAGCTTGGGGGCGACAACCTCCTGGAACACCGGGGAGCTGTTTTTT. Its protein reads: CASSLGATTSWNTGELFF.